These 20 T cell receptor beta chains originate from one sample sequenced in a study of radiation and T cells in renal cell carcinoma. The time point here: blood 2 weeks post-SBRT. Sample treatment: 15 Gy SBRT to primary tumor, nephrectomy 4 weeks later. Clones were sequenced by immunoSEQ multiplex PCR, and TCRdb holds only the in-frame ones, with some missing. The sample yields some 150,000 clones, roughly 86% seen once. The sequenced sample was blood, obtained from a patient whose treatment included radiotherapy and nephrectomy. All receptors derive from a woman aged 50 to 60 with renal cell carcinoma.

The gene calls are TRBV12-5 and TRBJ1-5, with TRBD1 matching 8 bases. This CDR3 has 14 amino acids. Germline-derived CDR1 and CDR2 are LGHNT and FRNRAP. The V gene end was trimmed by 6 bases and the J gene end by 7 bases; junction bases not matched to a gene: 8. The CDR3 loop is CASGTGQGTQPQHF. In DNA form, the CDR3 reads TGTGCTAGTGGCACCGGACAGGGCACGCAGCCCCAGCATTTT.

The chain employs TRBV7-9 and TRBJ1-4, with D possibly TRBD1 on 5 matching bases. V lost 1 base and J lost 3, with 6 bases in between. The CDR3 contains 14 residues. CDR1 is SEHNR, CDR2 FQNEAQ, per germline (reference sequence). The CDR3 nucleotides are TGTGCCAGCAGCTTAGGACAGTCTAATGAAAAACTGTTTTTT. It specifies CASSLGQSNEKLFF.

The genes are TRBV2 and TRBJ1-2, with D possibly being TRBD1 (6 bases). Germline V gene lookup returns CDR1 SNHLY and CDR2 FYNNEI. The CDR3 is 14 residues long. V was cut by 4 bases and J by 4 bases, with 13 bases left in between. This CDR3 reads CASSVVGAGYGYTF. DNA for the CDR3: TGTGCCAGCAGTGTGGTGGGGGCCGGCTATGGCTACACCTTC.

The chain joins TRBV7-6 to TRBJ2-7, with 9 bases fitting TRBD1. CDR3 length: 15 amino acids. V shed 0 bases and J 2 bases; nucleotides not matched to a gene: 2. Germline CDR1 is SGHVS and CDR2 is FNYEAQ. CDR3 region: CASSLAGQGTYEQYF. The CDR3 region has the DNA TGTGCCAGCAGCTTAGCGGGACAGGGCACCTACGAGCAGTACTTC.

The chain links TRBV2 to TRBJ2-5; TRBD1 aligns across 12 bases. The CDR3 loop spans 18 amino acids. Germline CDR1 is SNHLY and CDR2 is FYNNEI. J was trimmed by 5 bases and V by 0 bases; bases with no gene match: 10. For the CDR3, the DNA is TGTGCCAGCAGTGAAGCTCCGGGACAGGGGGCGCGAGGGGAGACCCAGTACTTC. Translation: CASSEAPGQGARGETQYF.

The genes are TRBV21-1 and TRBJ1-2; the table's D call of TRBD1 was not tested on the DNA. TRBV21-1 corresponds to a pseudogene. This CDR3 comprises 19 residues. The CDR3 bases are TGTGCCAGCAGCAAAGGATTTTTGAGACAGGGTAAACCCTTTGGGGGCTACACCTTC. This encodes CASSKGFLRQGKPFGGYTF.

This chain connects TRBV4-1 to TRBJ2-1; 10 positions match TRBD1. The CDR3 covers 16 residues. Germline CDR1 MGHRA, CDR2 YSYEKL. After removal of 2 bases from V and 4 bases from J, the junction contained 5 bases not matched to a gene. CDR3 sequence reads: CASSQPGTGAYNEQFF. CDR3 bases: TGCGCCAGCAGCCAACCGGGGACAGGGGCGTACAATGAGCAGTTCTTC.

The V gene is TRBV2, the J gene TRBJ1-6; D uncertain. The CDR3 loop spans 16 amino acids. The V and J ends lost 3 bases and 5 bases respectively, with 14 bases between them. Germline lookup yields CDR1 SNHLY and CDR2 FYNNEI. The CDR3 sequence is CASSDGIQPNNSPLHF. The CDR3 region has the DNA TGTGCCAGCAGTGATGGAATTCAGCCGAATAATTCACCCCTCCACTTT.

The gene calls are TRBV7-2 and TRBJ2-5; 7 positions agree with TRBD1. The J call may be wrong; the DNA end is better matched by TRBJ2-7. The length of the CDR3 is 13 residues. CDR1 and CDR2 from the germline V gene are SGHTA and FQGNSA. DNA of the CDR3: TGTGCCAGCAGCTCAGGGGGTCCCTACGAGCAGTACTTC. This encodes CASSSGGPYEQYF.

CDR3 coding DNA: TGCGCCAGCAGCTTATCCGGCGGGGGGACGAACACCGGGGAGCTGTTTTTT. Translation gives CASSLSGGGTNTGELFF. This chain uses TRBV5-1 with TRBJ2-2; 8 bases agree with TRBD2. V lost 2 bases and J lost 0; bases outside the gene matches: 6. The CDR3 is made up of 17 amino acids. The germline CDR1 and CDR2 sequences are SGHRS and YFSETQ. Using reference TRBV5-1 and TRBJ2-2 for the parts outside the CDR3, the full variable domain is KAGVTQTPRYLIKTRGQQVTLSCSPISGHRSVSWYQQTPGQGLQFLFEYFSETQRNKGNFPGRFSGRQFSNSRSEMNVSTLELGDSALYLCASSLSGGGTNTGELFFGEGSRLTVL.

The CDR3 DNA follows: TGTGCCAGCAGTGAAAACAGGGGCGTGAATCAGCCCCAGCATTTT. This sequence encodes CASSENRGVNQPQHF. The chain carries TRBV6-1 and TRBJ1-5, with 7 bases lining up with TRBD1. V trimming: 2 bases; J trimming: 4 bases; junction bases outside the gene matches: 5. This CDR3 has 15 amino acids. Germline CDR1 reads MNHNS; CDR2 reads SASEGT.

V gene TRBV9 combines with J gene TRBJ2-1; D remains ambiguous. The V and J ends lost 6 bases and 7 bases respectively, with 14 bases between them. The CDR3 contains 13 residues. CDR1 is SGDLS, CDR2 YYNGEE, per germline. CDR3 region: CASTPLAMNEQFF. For the CDR3, the DNA is TGTGCCAGCACCCCCCTCGCTATGAATGAGCAGTTCTTC. Supplemented by reference TRBV9 and TRBJ2-1, the full variable domain reads DSGVTQTPKHLITATGQRVTLRCSPRSGDLSVYWYQQSLDQGLQFLIQYYNGEERAKGNILERFSAQQFPDLHSELNLSSLELGDSALYFCASTPLAMNEQFFGPGTRLTVL.

V is TRBV7-3 and J is TRBJ2-3, with D maybe TRBD2 (5 bases). V lost 5 bases and J lost 5, with 11 bases in between. Germline CDR1 and CDR2: SGHTA and FQGTGA. This CDR3 is 13 amino acids long. The CDR3 region is CASSLTRGDTQYF. The CDR3 nucleotides are TGTGCCAGCAGCCTGACCCGGGGAGATACGCAGTATTTT.

V usage is TRBV9 and J usage is TRBJ1-6, with D maybe TRBD1 (5 bases). From germline, CDR1 is SGDLS and CDR2 YYNGEE. Trimming took 4 bases from V and 8 from J, leaving 13 bases between them. This CDR3 spans 14 amino acids. The CDR3 here is CASSLWDEDSPLHF. CDR3 in DNA: TGTGCCAGCAGCCTTTGGGACGAGGATTCACCCCTCCACTTT.

The rearrangement joins TRBV29-1 to TRBJ1-2, with D possibly TRBD1 on 5 matching bases. Trimming took 3 bases from V and 9 from J, leaving 17 bases between them. In germline, CDR1 is SQVTM, CDR2 ANQGSEA. The CDR3 length is 13 residues. The CDR3 DNA is TGCAGCGTTGACCCAGGGCAGGGACGGAGCTACACCTTC. Its protein is CSVDPGQGRSYTF.

The chain carries TRBV6-6 and TRBJ1-1; D remains unclear. The V end was cut by 5 bases, the J end by 2 bases, with 9 bases between. CDR3 size: 13 residues. Looked up from germline, CDR1 is MNHNY and CDR2 is SVGAGI (reference sequence). The CDR3 reads CASSDQVNTEAFF. In nucleotides, the CDR3 is TGTGCCAGCAGTGACCAGGTAAACACTGAAGCTTTCTTT.

This CDR3 is CASSLAASGANVLTF. Written as DNA, the CDR3 is TGCGCCAGCAGCTTAGCGGCCTCTGGGGCCAACGTCCTGACTTTC. The gene calls are TRBV5-1 and TRBJ2-6; maybe TRBD2 (5 bases). This CDR3 comprises 15 residues. Trimming stripped 2 bases from V and 0 bases from J, with 6 bases between. Germline lookup yields CDR1 SGHRS and CDR2 YFSETQ.

The chain is built from TRBV4-1 and TRBJ2-7; either TRBD1 or TRBD2 may supply D (5 bases each). Trimming removed 1 base at V and 6 bases at J, with 10 bases between. CDR3 length: 13 amino acids. In germline, CDR1 is MGHRA, CDR2 YSYEKL. The CDR3 bases are TGCGCCAGCAGCCAAGGAGGGGCTAGCGAGCAGTACTTC. Its protein product is CASSQGGASEQYF.

This chain connects TRBV5-8 to TRBJ2-5, with 7 bases identical to TRBD2. The V gene's germline CDR1 is SGHTS and CDR2 YDEGEE. CDR3 length equals 14 residues. The junction had 4 bases not matched to a gene; V was cut back by 0 bases and J by 5 bases. The CDR3 region is CASSLVGGGETQYF. DNA for the CDR3: TGTGCCAGCAGCTTGGTCGGCGGGGGTGAGACCCAGTACTTC.

The genes are TRBV7-3 and TRBJ2-3; 14 positions match TRBD2. The germline V gene encodes CDR1 SGHTA and CDR2 FQGTGA. V dropped 5 bases and J dropped 8; count of bases not matched to a gene: 9. CDR3 size: 16 residues. The CDR3 DNA is TGTGCCAGCAGCCAATTAGGACTAGCGGGGGGATTTACGCAGTATTTT. As protein: CASSQLGLAGGFTQYF.